The clone carrying this T cell receptor beta chain turned up a few times. What it recognizes is unknown. Germline V gene data show CDR1 as SGHNT and CDR2 as YYREEE (reference sequence). V was cut by 2 bases and J by 0 bases, with 8 bases left in between. This CDR3 is 14 amino acids long. The data are from a study of T cells after yellow fever vaccination. General study findings and limits: The booster saw the reappearance of most primary-vaccination clones (nearly 98% CD4, around 90% CD8). Abundant clonotypes from the bulk population could contaminate FACS-sorted repertoires.

Researchers made TCR cDNA using 5'RACE template switching, and this step added a universal primer site and UMIs. A single record per CDR3 protein comes from TCRdb applying MiXCR to the 5' RACE reads. The sample lists 250,000 to 300,000 distinct CDR3 sequences; around 4.9% were seen once. This TCR came from a man aged 18 to 29 who received the YFV17D yellow fever vaccine. Sequencing used CD4+ T cells sorted from PBMCs, obtained on the day of the yellow fever booster vaccination. This chain links TRBV5-4 with TRBJ1-1; D gene uncertain. The CDR3 bases are TGTGCCAGCAGCTTATTAAGTATGAACACTGAAGCTTTCTTT. Its translation is CASSLLSMNTEAFF. Full variable domain (missing parts from reference TRBV5-4 and TRBJ1-1): ETGVTQSPTHLIKTRGQQVTLRCSSQSGHNTVSWYQQALGQGPQFIFQYYREEENGRGNFPPRFSGLQFPNYSSELNVNALELDDSALYLCASSLLSMNTEAFFGQGTRLTVV.